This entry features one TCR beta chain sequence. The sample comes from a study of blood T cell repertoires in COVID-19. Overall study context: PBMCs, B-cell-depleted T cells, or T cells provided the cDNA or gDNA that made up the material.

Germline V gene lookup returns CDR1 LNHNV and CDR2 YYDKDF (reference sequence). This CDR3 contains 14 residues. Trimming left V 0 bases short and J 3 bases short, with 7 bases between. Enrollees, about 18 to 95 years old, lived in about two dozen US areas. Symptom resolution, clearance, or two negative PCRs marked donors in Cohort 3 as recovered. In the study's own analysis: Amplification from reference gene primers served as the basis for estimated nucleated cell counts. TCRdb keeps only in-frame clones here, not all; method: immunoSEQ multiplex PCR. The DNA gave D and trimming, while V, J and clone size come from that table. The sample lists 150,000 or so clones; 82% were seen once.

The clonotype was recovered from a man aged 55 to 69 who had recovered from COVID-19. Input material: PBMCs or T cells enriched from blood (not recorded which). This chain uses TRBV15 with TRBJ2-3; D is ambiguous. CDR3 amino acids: CATSRDSRTDTQYF. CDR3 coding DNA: TGTGCCACCAGCAGAGATAGCCGGACAGATACGCAGTATTTT.